This T cell receptor (beta chain) was observed in a study of blood T cell repertoires in COVID-19. Study-wide background: Samples representing acute and convalescent COVID-19 were sourced from the United States, Italy and Spain.

Authors' methods: Reference gene primer amplification gave nucleated cell count estimates. Here immunoSEQ multiplex PCR was the method, and the copy in TCRdb shows in-frame clones only, minus some. Clone size and V and J calls were adopted from that table, with D and trimming inferred from the DNA. The sample has some 120,000 clones; 77% are singletons. The V end was cut by 5 bases, the J end by 4 bases, with 11 bases between. Germline CDR1 reads SGHTA; CDR2 reads FQGNSA. The CDR3 has 13 residues. The receptor was isolated from a man older than 75 with acute or convalescent COVID-19. The V gene is TRBV7-2, the J gene TRBJ1-1; D perhaps matches TRBD1 (5 bases). The specimen was peripheral blood. CDR3 in amino acids: CASSLGGGTEAFF. In nucleotides, the CDR3 is TGTGCCAGCAGCCTGGGGGGGGGCACTGAAGCTTTCTTT. The entire variable domain, with the rest obtained from reference TRBV7-2 and TRBJ1-1, is as follows: GAGVSQSPSNKVTEKGKDVELRCDPISGHTALYWYRQSLGQGLEFLIYFQGNSAPDKSGLPSDRFSAERTGGSVSTLTIQRTQQEDSAVYLCASSLGGGTEAFFGQGTRLTVV.